This T cell receptor beta chain was identified during a study of CD8 T cells in Susac syndrome. This CDR3 spans 13 amino acids. Trimming removed 0 bases at V and 5 bases at J, with 8 bases between. The germline CDR1 and CDR2 sequences are MNHEY and SVGAGI. Negative isolation yielded the CD8+ and CD4+ T cells, while FACS enriched the TEMRA cells. Random hexamers were used to reverse transcribe an amount of about 0.5 to 1 ug RNA. TCR beta CDR3 was amplified by immunoSEQ covering 54 Vbeta and 13 Jbeta. TCRdb used MiXCR to reprocess the immunoSEQ multiplex PCR reads, holding one entry per CDR3 protein. Of more than 65,000 distinct CDR3 sequences listed, 85% to 95% were seen once; the top ten hold about 0.6%.

The receptor was derived from a human donor with multiple sclerosis. Input material: CD8+ T cells from PBMCs. The chain carries TRBV6-5 and TRBJ2-7, with D uncertain. The CDR3 coding sequence is TGTGCCAGCAGTTACTCCCGGGCAAACGAGCAGTACTTC. Protein product: CASSYSRANEQYF.